Below are 20 T cell receptor beta chains sequenced from a single sample in a study of T cells after yellow fever vaccination. From the 5' RACE reads, TCRdb called clonotypes with MiXCR, one entry per CDR3 protein. Of under 600,000 distinct CDR3 sequences listed, 21% are singletons. The sample was PBMCs, taken about 20 days after the first yellow fever vaccination. The receptors come from a man between 18 and 35 years old who received the YFV17D yellow fever vaccine.

The V call is TRBV3-1, the J call TRBJ2-3; tentatively, D is TRBD1 (5 bases). Germline loops: CDR1 LGHDT, CDR2 YNNKEL (reference sequence). CDR3 length equals 16 residues. Trimming removed 0 bases from V and 2 bases from J, with 12 bases in between. CDR3 DNA sequence: TGTGCCAGCAGCCAAGATACGGCAGGGCCCACAGATACGCAGTATTTT. Its protein product is CASSQDTAGPTDTQYF.

This clonotype has only a few counts. The chain is built from TRBV5-1 and TRBJ2-5; D is ambiguous. The germline V and J ends were trimmed by 3 bases and 2 bases, with 11 bases remaining between them. The CDR3 consists of 14 residues. Germline values: CDR1 SGHRS, CDR2 YFSETQ. This CDR3 reads CASSSGPNQETQYF. The CDR3 region has the DNA TGCGCCAGCAGCTCAGGTCCGAATCAAGAGACCCAGTACTTC.

This clonotype turned up a few times. The gene calls are TRBV20-1 and TRBJ2-2, with TRBD1 as a possible D gene (5 bases). Germline CDR1 is DFQATT and CDR2 is SNEGSKA (reference sequence). This CDR3 has 15 residues. V was shortened by 3 bases and J by 2 bases, with 13 bases between the two germline ends. CDR3 region: CSARSDRPNTGELFF. CDR3 nucleotide sequence: TGCAGTGCTAGGTCCGACAGACCAAACACCGGGGAGCTGTTTTTT.

This clonotype was observed a handful of times. The chain uses TRBV4-1 and TRBJ1-1; a possible D gene is TRBD1 (5 bases). The CDR3 has 15 residues. Trimming left V 4 bases short and J 1 base short, with 13 bases between. Germline loops: CDR1 MGHRA, CDR2 YSYEKL. CDR3 in amino acids: CASSPGGYSNTEAFF. The CDR3 DNA reads TGCGCCAGCAGCCCGGGGGGGTACTCGAACACTGAAGCTTTCTTT.

The chain recombines TRBV12-3 or TRBV12-4 with TRBJ2-2; D is undetermined. The CDR3 covers 14 residues. The V end was cut by 3 bases, the J end by 4 bases, with 9 bases between. The CDR3 protein is CASSFAEFTGELFF. CDR3 DNA sequence: TGTGCCAGCAGTTTTGCCGAGTTCACCGGGGAGCTGTTTTTT.

This clonotype has just a few counts. The gene calls are TRBV12-3 or TRBV12-4 and TRBJ1-1; the D gene is possibly TRBD1 (5 bases). Trimming shortened V by 3 bases and J by 4 bases, and 12 bases separated the two germline ends. The length of the CDR3 is 14 residues. CDR3 sequence: CASSFWGFGTEAFF. As DNA, the CDR3 is TGTGCCAGCAGTTTTTGGGGGTTTGGCACTGAAGCTTTCTTT.

The chain recombines TRBV18 with TRBJ2-3; no reliable D call. Germline V gives CDR1 KGHSH, CDR2 LQKENI. The CDR3 is 15 residues long. V lost 3 bases and J lost 0, with 10 bases in between. The CDR3 sequence is CASSPLDSSTDTQYF. For the CDR3, the DNA is TGTGCCAGCTCACCTTTGGATTCTAGCACAGATACGCAGTATTTT.

The V and J genes are TRBV12-3 or TRBV12-4 and TRBJ1-2; no clear D gene. Trimming took 9 bases from V and 4 from J, leaving 12 bases between them. This CDR3 comprises 12 residues. CDR3 region: CASGFASYGYTF. The CDR3 nucleotides read TGTGCCAGTGGTTTCGCCTCCTATGGCTACACCTTC.

This clonotype was observed a few times. The chain joins TRBV6-4 to TRBJ1-2, with 12 bases aligning to TRBD1. CDR1 is MRHNA, CDR2 SNTAGT, per germline. J gave up 4 bases and V 3 bases, and 0 bases lay outside the gene matches. The CDR3 spans 14 residues. CDR3 sequence: CASSEGQGAYGYTF. The CDR3 DNA is TGTGCCAGCAGTGAGGGACAGGGGGCCTATGGCTACACCTTC.

V is TRBV7-2 and J is TRBJ1-2, with 7 bases matching TRBD1. Germline values: CDR1 SGHTA, CDR2 FQGNSA. The CDR3 runs to 14 residues. V shed 3 bases, J shed 5 bases, and the junction held 6 bases outside the gene matches. CDR3: CASSFRETGYGYTF. Here the CDR3 DNA reads TGTGCCAGCAGCTTCCGAGAGACAGGGTATGGCTACACCTTC.

This clonotype was observed a handful of times. The chain is built from TRBV11-2 and TRBJ2-7; maybe TRBD1 (6 bases). The CDR3 covers 13 residues. Germline-derived CDR1 and CDR2 are SGHAT and FQNNGV. Between the trimmed V and J ends, which lost 4 bases and 6 bases, there was a span of 13 bases. The CDR3 loop reads CASSYPGASEQYF. CDR3 bases: TGTGCCAGCAGCTATCCAGGGGCGAGCGAGCAGTACTTC.

The V and J genes are TRBV6-7 and TRBJ2-5; 7 bases fit TRBD2. TRBV6-7 qualifies as an ORF whose function is uncertain. The trim removed 10 bases at V and 2 bases at J, leaving 7 bases unmatched. This CDR3 region has 13 residues. CDR3: CANDLAEQETQYF. The CDR3 DNA reads as TGTGCCAACGACCTAGCGGAACAAGAGACCCAGTACTTC.

There are a few counts of this clonotype. CDR3 in amino acids: CASSYSTGIGNTIYF. The CDR3 coding sequence is TGTGCCAGCAGTTACTCGACAGGAATCGGAAACACCATATATTTT. The chain carries TRBV6-2 or TRBV6-3 and TRBJ1-3; a weak D match, TRBD1 (6 bases). There are 15 residues in the CDR3. Germline V gene lookup returns CDR1 MNHEY and CDR2 SVGEGT. V was pared by 0 bases and J by 4 bases, with 10 bases between.

The sample holds many counts of this clonotype. The chain has TRBV9 and TRBJ2-2; no clear D. CDR3 length: 12 residues. Germline V lookup: CDR1 SGDLS, CDR2 YYNGEE. Trimming stripped 2 bases from V and 6 bases from J, with 5 bases between. The CDR3 DNA follows: TGTGCCAGCAGCGTTTATGCCGGGGAGCTGTTTTTT. Its protein is CASSVYAGELFF.

This sequence joins TRBV7-9 and TRBJ1-5; tentative D call: TRBD1 (5 bases). Trimming removed 7 bases at V and 2 bases at J, with 12 bases between. CDR3 length equals 14 residues. Germline V gene sequence: CDR1 SEHNR, CDR2 FQNEAQ (reference sequence). The CDR3, as DNA: TGTGCCAGCACCCAGGAGGGGCGCAATCAGCCCCAGCATTTT. Its protein product is CASTQEGRNQPQHF.

This rearrangement joins TRBV28 to TRBJ1-1; D is undetermined. The germline V gene has CDR1 MDHEN and CDR2 SYDVKM. V was cut by 7 bases and J by 6 bases, with 9 bases left in between. This CDR3 region has 11 residues. The CDR3 spells CASTLGAEAFF. CDR3 DNA sequence: TGTGCCAGCACCCTTGGCGCTGAAGCTTTCTTT.

This clonotype was counted between two and nine times. J is TRBJ1-1 and V is TRBV4-3; D may be TRBD1 (5 bases). With 0 bases removed from V and 7 bases from J, the gap between germline ends came to 9 bases. The germline CDR1 and CDR2 sequences are LGHNA and YSLEER. The CDR3 has 13 residues. Here the CDR3 reads CASSQDEGYEAFF. The CDR3 DNA is TGCGCCAGCAGCCAAGATGAGGGGTATGAAGCTTTCTTT.

In its sample, this clonotype was seen a few times. The V gene is TRBV12-3 or TRBV12-4, the J gene TRBJ2-3; D is uncertain. V gave up 3 bases and J gave up 5 bases, with 15 bases separating them. This CDR3 has 15 amino acids. Here the CDR3 reads CASSFGEVLVDTQYF. CDR3 nucleotides: TGTGCCAGCAGTTTCGGCGAGGTTTTGGTAGATACGCAGTATTTT.

The chain carries TRBV7-9 and TRBJ1-6, with a possible D match to TRBD1 (5 bases). Germline lookup yields CDR1 SEHNR and CDR2 FQNEAQ (reference sequence). V was pared by 1 base and J by 14 bases, with 15 bases between. This CDR3 has 14 amino acids. The CDR3 loop is CASSLVDSDTALHF. The DNA of the CDR3 is TGTGCCAGCAGCTTAGTTGACAGCGATACGGCCCTCCACTTT.

This clonotype was detected only a few times. V usage is TRBV4-3 and J usage is TRBJ1-1, with 9 bases matching TRBD1. The junction had 3 bases not matched to a gene; V was cut back by 5 bases and J by 5 bases. The CDR3 runs 13 residues. Germline values: CDR1 LGHNA, CDR2 YSLEER. In DNA, the CDR3 is TGCGCCAGCAGCGGACAGGGGAGGACTGAAGCTTTCTTT. Protein product: CASSGQGRTEAFF.